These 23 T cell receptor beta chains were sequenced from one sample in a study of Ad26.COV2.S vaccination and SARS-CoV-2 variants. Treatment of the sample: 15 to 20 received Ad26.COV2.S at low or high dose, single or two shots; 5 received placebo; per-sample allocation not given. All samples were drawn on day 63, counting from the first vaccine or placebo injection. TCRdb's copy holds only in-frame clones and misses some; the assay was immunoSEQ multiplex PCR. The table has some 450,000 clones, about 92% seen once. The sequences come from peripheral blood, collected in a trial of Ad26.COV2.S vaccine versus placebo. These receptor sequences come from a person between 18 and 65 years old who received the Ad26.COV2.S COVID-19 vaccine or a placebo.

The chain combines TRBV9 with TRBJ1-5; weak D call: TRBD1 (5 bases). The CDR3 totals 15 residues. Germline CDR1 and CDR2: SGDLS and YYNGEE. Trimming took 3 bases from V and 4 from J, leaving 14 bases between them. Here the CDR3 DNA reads TGTGCCAGCAGCGCAGGGTGGGGGGGTAATCAGCCCCAGCATTTT. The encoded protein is CASSAGWGGNQPQHF.

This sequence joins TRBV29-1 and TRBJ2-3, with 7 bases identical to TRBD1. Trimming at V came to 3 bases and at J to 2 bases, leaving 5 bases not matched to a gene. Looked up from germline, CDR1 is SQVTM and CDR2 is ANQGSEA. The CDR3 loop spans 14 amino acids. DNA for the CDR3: TGCAGCGTTGATAGGACAGGAAACACAGATACGCAGTATTTT. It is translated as CSVDRTGNTDTQYF.

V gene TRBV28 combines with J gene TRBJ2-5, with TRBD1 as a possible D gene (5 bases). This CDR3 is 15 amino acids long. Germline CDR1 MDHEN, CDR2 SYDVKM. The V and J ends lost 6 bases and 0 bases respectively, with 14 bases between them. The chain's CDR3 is CASRIMSGNQETQYF. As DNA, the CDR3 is TGTGCCAGCAGAATTATGTCAGGGAACCAAGAGACCCAGTACTTC.

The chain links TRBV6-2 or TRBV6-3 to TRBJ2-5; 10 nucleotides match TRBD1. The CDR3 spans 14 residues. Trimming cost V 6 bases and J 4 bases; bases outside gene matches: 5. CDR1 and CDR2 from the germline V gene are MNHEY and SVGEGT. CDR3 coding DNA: TGTGCCAGCAGCCAGGGACAGGGGACAGAGACCCAGTACTTC. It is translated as CASSQGQGTETQYF.

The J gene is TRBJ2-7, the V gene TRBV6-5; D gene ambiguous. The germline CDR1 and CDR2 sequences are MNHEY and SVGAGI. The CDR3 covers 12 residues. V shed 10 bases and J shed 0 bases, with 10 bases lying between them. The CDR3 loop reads CATKRSSYEQYF. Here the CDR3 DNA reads TGTGCCACCAAACGGTCCTCCTACGAGCAGTACTTC.

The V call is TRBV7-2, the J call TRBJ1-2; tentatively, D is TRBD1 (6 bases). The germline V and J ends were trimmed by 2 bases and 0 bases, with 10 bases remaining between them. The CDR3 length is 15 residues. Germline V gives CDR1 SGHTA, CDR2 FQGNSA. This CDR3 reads CASSLWGASNYGYTF. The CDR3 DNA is TGTGCCAGCAGCTTATGGGGGGCTTCTAACTATGGCTACACCTTC.

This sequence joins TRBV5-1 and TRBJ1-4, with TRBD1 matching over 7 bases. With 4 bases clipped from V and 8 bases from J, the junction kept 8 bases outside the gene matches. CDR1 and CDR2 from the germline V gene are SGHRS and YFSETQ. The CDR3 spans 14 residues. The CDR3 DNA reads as TGCGCCAGCAGCCAAACAGGGGCTCGGGAAAAACTGTTTTTT. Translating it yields CASSQTGAREKLFF.

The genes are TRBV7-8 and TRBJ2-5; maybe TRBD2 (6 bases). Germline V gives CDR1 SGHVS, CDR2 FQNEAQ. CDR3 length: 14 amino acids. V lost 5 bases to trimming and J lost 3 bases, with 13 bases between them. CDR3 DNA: TGTGCCAGCAGCCTAGGCGGGGATGAAGAGACCCAGTACTTC. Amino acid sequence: CASSLGGDEETQYF. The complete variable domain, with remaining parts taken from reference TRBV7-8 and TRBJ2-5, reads GAGVSQSPRYKVAKRGQDVALRCDPISGHVSLFWYQQALGQGPEFLTYFQNEAQLDKSGLPSDRFFAERPEGSVSTLKIQRTQQEDSAVYLCASSLGGDEETQYFGPGTRLLVL.

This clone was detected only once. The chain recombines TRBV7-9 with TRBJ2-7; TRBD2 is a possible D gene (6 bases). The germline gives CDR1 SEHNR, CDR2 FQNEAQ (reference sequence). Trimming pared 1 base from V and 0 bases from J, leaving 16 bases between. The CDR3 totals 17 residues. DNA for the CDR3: TGTGCCAGCAGCTTAGAATCTATCGGGAGTATCTCCTACGAGCAGTACTTC. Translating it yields CASSLESIGSISYEQYF.

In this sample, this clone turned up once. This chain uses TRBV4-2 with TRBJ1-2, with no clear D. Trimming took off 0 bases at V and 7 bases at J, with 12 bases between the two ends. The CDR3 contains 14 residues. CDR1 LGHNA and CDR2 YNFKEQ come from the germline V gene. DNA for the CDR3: TGTGCCAGCAGCCAAGAGGAGGTATTTCGTGGCTACACCTTC. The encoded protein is CASSQEEVFRGYTF.

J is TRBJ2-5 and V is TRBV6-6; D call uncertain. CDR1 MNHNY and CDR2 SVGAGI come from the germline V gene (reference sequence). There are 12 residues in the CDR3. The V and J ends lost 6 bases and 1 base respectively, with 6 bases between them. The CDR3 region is CASSTFQETQYF. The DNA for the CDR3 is TGTGCCAGCAGCACCTTCCAAGAGACCCAGTACTTC.

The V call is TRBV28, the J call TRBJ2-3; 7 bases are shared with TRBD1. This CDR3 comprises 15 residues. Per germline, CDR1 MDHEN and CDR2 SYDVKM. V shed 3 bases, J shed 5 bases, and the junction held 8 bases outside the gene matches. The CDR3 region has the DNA TGTGCCAGCAGTTTGGCCGGGACAGAGAAAGATACGCAGTATTTT. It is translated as CASSLAGTEKDTQYF.

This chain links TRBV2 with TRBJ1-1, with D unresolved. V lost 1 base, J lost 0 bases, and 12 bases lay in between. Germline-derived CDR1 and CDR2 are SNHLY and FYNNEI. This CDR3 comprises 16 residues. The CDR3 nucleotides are TGTGCCAGCAGTGAAGAAGCCGCTGGATTGAACACTGAAGCTTTCTTT. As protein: CASSEEAAGLNTEAFF.

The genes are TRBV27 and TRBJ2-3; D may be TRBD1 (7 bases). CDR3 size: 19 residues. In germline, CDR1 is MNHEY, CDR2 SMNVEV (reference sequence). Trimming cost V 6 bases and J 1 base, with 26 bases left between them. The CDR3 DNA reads TGTGCCAGCAGCTCCGGGACAGTTTCTTTCGGGGGCCGCACAGATACGCAGTATTTT. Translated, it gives CASSSGTVSFGGRTDTQYF.

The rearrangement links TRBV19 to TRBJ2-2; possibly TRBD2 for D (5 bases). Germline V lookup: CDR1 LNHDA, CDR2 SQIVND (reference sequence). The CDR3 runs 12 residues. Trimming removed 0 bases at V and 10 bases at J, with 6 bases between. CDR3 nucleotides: TGTGCCAGTAGTATAGATCGGGAGGAGCTGTTTTTT. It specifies CASSIDREELFF.

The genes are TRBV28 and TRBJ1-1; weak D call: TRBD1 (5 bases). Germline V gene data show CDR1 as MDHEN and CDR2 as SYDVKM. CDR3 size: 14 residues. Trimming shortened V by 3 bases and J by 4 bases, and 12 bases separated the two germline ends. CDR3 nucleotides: TGTGCCAGCAGTTTCGTCCAGGGAGGCACTGAAGCTTTCTTT. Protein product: CASSFVQGGTEAFF.

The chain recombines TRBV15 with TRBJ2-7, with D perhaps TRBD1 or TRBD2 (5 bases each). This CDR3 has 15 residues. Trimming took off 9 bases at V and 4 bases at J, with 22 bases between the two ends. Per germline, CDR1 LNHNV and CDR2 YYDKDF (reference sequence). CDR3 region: CATPQGSRGEYEQYF. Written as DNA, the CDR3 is TGTGCCACTCCTCAGGGATCCCGGGGCGAGTACGAGCAGTACTTC.

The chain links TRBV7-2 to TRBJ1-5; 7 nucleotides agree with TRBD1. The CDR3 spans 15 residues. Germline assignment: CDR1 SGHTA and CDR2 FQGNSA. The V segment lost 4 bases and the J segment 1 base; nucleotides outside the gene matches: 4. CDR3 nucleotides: TGTGCCAGCAGCTCGACAGGGCTCAGCAATCAGCCCCAGCATTTT. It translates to CASSSTGLSNQPQHF. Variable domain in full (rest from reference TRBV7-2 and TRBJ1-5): GAGVSQSPSNKVTEKGKDVELRCDPISGHTALYWYRQSLGQGLEFLIYFQGNSAPDKSGLPSDRFSAERTGGSVSTLTIQRTQQEDSAVYLCASSSTGLSNQPQHFGDGTRLSIL.

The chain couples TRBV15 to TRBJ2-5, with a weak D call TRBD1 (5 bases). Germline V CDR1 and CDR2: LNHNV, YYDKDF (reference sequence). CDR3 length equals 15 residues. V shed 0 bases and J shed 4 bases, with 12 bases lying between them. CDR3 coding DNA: TGTGCCACCAGCAGAGATGTAGGGCAGGGAGAGACCCAGTACTTC. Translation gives CATSRDVGQGETQYF.

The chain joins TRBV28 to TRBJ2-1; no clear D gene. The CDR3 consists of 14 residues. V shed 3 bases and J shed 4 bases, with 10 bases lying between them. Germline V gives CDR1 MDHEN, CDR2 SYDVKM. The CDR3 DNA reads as TGTGCCAGCAGTTTCCCCAGACTTTACAATGAGCAGTTCTTC. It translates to CASSFPRLYNEQFF. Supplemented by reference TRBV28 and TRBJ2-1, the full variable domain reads DVKVTQSSRYLVKRTGEKVFLECVQDMDHENMFWYRQDPGLGLRLIYFSYDVKMKEKGDIPEGYSVSREKKERFSLILESASTNQTSMYLCASSFPRLYNEQFFGPGTRLTVL.

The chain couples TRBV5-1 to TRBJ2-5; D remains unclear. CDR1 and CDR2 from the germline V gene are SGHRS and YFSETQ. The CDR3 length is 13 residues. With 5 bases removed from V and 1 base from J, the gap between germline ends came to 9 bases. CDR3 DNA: TGCGCCAGCAGAGGCCAAATCCAAGAGACCCAGTACTTC. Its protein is CASRGQIQETQYF.

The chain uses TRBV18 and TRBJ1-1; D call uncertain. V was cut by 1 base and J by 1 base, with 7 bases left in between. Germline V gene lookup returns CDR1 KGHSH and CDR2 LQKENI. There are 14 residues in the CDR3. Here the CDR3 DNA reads TGTGCCAGCTCACCACTACACAAGAACACTGAAGCTTTCTTT. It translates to CASSPLHKNTEAFF.

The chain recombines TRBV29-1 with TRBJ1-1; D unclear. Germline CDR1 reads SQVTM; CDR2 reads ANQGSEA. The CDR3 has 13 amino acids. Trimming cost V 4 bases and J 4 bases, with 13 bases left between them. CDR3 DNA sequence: TGCAGCGTTGTGGATGGGAAGGGCACTGAAGCTTTCTTT. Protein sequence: CSVVDGKGTEAFF.